Listed below are T cell receptor beta chains from one sample, sequenced in a study of T cells in Graves' hyperthyroidism and ophthalmopathy. TCRdb reprocessed the multiplex PCR reads with MiXCR, giving one entry per CDR3 protein. Here the sample spans roughly 500,000 distinct CDR3 sequences, about 45% being singletons. Sequencing was carried out using peripheral blood or thyroid tissue (not recorded which). The receptors originated from an adult woman with Graves' disease, either hyperthyroidism or ophthalmopathy (not recorded which). Both conserved end residues are part of each CDR3. The size entry is marked missing in some rows and otherwise reads once, few, many or a size class.

j_call | v_call | clone_size | cdr3_aa
TRBJ1-6 | TRBV7-2 | . | CASSSTGSNSPLHF
TRBJ2-7 | TRBV7-3 | . | CASSLGMSGTVYEQYF
TRBJ2-1 | TRBV13 | . | CASSPPPGDEQFF
TRBJ2-7 | TRBV12-3/TRBV12-4 | . | CASSLRLAGVREQYF
TRBJ2-1 | TRBV15 | many | CATSGGGASYNEQFF
TRBJ1-6 | TRBV7-9 | . | CAISLDAGSIHF
TRBJ1-1 | TRBV5-4 | many | CASSVQRELNTEAFF
TRBJ1-4 | TRBV7-9 | . | CASIARGTGSEKLFF
TRBJ1-2 | TRBV20-1 | . | CSVSAGGHSGDDGYTF
TRBJ2-7 | TRBV9 | few | CASSVGSSREQYF
TRBJ2-7 | TRBV7-2 | . | CASSKGTVGQGIYEQYF
TRBJ2-3 | TRBV10-1 | few | CASSSRQGTTDTQYF
TRBJ2-5 | TRBV20-1 | . | CSGEIRETQYF
TRBJ1-3 | TRBV10-3 | . | CAISAQGGIENTIYF
TRBJ1-2 | TRBV6-6 | . | CASVSGGTSYGYTF
TRBJ2-7 | TRBV10-2 | . | CASSEAFTSGRMTYEQYF
TRBJ1-5 | TRBV2 | many | CASSDTGRDQPQHF
TRBJ1-2 | TRBV15 | many | CATSRGGTGYYGYTF
TRBJ2-6 | TRBV7-2 | . | CASSTQGGGGANVLTF
TRBJ2-2 | TRBV5-4 | . | CASSHGQGQSTGELFF
TRBJ1-6 | TRBV2 | few | CASSPASNSPLHF
TRBJ2-7 | TRBV24-1 | many | CATRDSVYEQYF
TRBJ2-5 | TRBV25-1 | . | CASSGGSKTQYF
TRBJ2-2 | TRBV20-1 | many | CSARDLGTSGTGELFF
TRBJ1-2 | TRBV6-5 | many | CASSFVRGRPKYGYTF
TRBJ2-7 | TRBV28 | . | CASTTGQSYEQYF
TRBJ2-7 | TRBV29-1 | many | CSVEGPGGYEQYF
TRBJ1-5 | TRBV19 | . | CASSIRTLGDGPQHF
TRBJ1-4 | TRBV12-3/TRBV12-4 | . | CASSDRGYEKLFF
TRBJ2-5 | TRBV7-2 | . | CASSLALAEKETQYF
TRBJ2-5 | TRBV20-1 | many | CSARDPGHDQETQYF
TRBJ2-7 | TRBV11-2 | . | CAVRSRDIPYEQYF
TRBJ2-2 | TRBV2 | many | CASRDFDVTNTGELFF
TRBJ1-5 | TRBV4-3 | many | CASSQDTDQPQHF
TRBJ1-1 | TRBV6-6 | . | CASRQGQGNTEAFF
TRBJ2-5 | TRBV4-2 | few | CASSQGGLVWETQYF
TRBJ2-7 | TRBV2 | many | CASRLALYEQYF
TRBJ2-5 | TRBV15 | few | CATNEDSQETQYF
TRBJ1-4 | TRBV4-3 | many | CASSQESPSRLFF
TRBJ2-5 | TRBV29-1 | few | CSVEGGIQETQYF
TRBJ1-5 | TRBV7-9 | . | CASSFRLDQPQHF
TRBJ2-7 | TRBV7-2 | . | CVSSGRDRGREQYF
TRBJ2-5 | TRBV20-1 | . | CSGALPGGPQETQYF
TRBJ2-7 | TRBV4-2 | many | CASSQDGGPYEQYF
TRBJ2-5 | TRBV20-1 | few | CSAEDYRETQYF
TRBJ1-2 | TRBV4-2 | many | CASSQDVSRSGRGNGYTF
TRBJ1-5 | TRBV4-1 | many | CASSYDRGQPQHF
TRBJ1-2 | TRBV19 | . | CASSPIGGGYTF
TRBJ2-5 | TRBV7-7 | . | CASSCLGDSRRQTQYF
TRBJ2-7 | TRBV7-2 | . | CASSQGGQSYEQYF